The entry below describes one T cell receptor (beta chain). Germline V gene lookup returns CDR1 LNHDA and CDR2 SQIVND (reference sequence). Trimming took off 6 bases at V and 0 bases at J, with 8 bases between the two ends. This CDR3 has 13 residues. This entry is derived from a study of shared clonotypes between healthy human individuals. Authors' data handling: Because ImmunoSEQ provided only junction sequences with no quality scores, the filtering differed. Sequencing used immunoSEQ multiplex PCR; TCRdb keeps in-frame clones, though not all of them. V and J calls and clone size are those listed in that table; D and trimming were worked out from the DNA. The sample includes millions of clones, roughly 94% seen only once; the top ten take around 0.13%.

The receptor's source is a man aged 18 to 29 in good health. Sequencing was performed on naive CD4+ T cells sorted from blood. Subset in this sample: CD45RA+ positively selected. The chain carries TRBV19 and TRBJ1-2; D gene ambiguous. The CDR3 loop is CASRNRANYGYTF. CDR3 DNA: TGTGCCAGTAGAAACAGAGCTAACTATGGCTACACCTTC.